The 20 T cell receptor beta chains listed next were all sequenced from one sample in a study of cytomegalovirus exposure and HLA in healthy donors. The protocol was immunoSEQ multiplex PCR, while the TCRdb copy is restricted to in-frame clones and leaves out a portion. Here the sample spans 90,000 to 130,000 clones, approximately 96% being singletons. Sequenced: PBMCs. Receptors originate from a woman between 18 and 29 years old in good health and CMV-seronegative.

The chain couples TRBV9 to TRBJ2-3, with D tentatively TRBD2 (5 bases). Germline assignment: CDR1 SGDLS and CDR2 YYNGEE. The CDR3 totals 15 residues. With 4 bases removed from V and 2 bases from J, the gap between germline ends came to 14 bases. The CDR3 bases are TGTGCCAGCAGCTTGGACGGAGGATTCACAGATACGCAGTATTTT. This encodes CASSLDGGFTDTQYF.

This clone has only one observation. This sample includes further DNA sequences coding for the same CDR3. The chain has TRBV2 and TRBJ2-2, with 8 bases that match TRBD1. Trimming took 6 bases from V and 1 from J; bases not matched to a gene: 4. Per germline, CDR1 SNHLY and CDR2 FYNNEI. The CDR3 is 15 residues long. The DNA for the CDR3 is TGTGCCAGCAGCGGACAGGGTATGAACACCGGGGAGCTGTTTTTT. Amino acids: CASSGQGMNTGELFF.

The chain uses TRBV5-1 and TRBJ2-7, with D possibly being TRBD2 (6 bases). This CDR3 contains 12 residues. V lost 3 bases to trimming and J lost 3 bases, with 7 bases between them. Germline CDR1 is SGHRS and CDR2 is YFSETQ. CDR3 sequence: CASSWDFYEQYF. The CDR3 DNA is TGCGCCAGCAGCTGGGACTTCTACGAGCAGTACTTC. The full variable domain, rest sourced from reference TRBV5-1 and TRBJ2-7, is KAGVTQTPRYLIKTRGQQVTLSCSPISGHRSVSWYQQTPGQGLQFLFEYFSETQRNKGNFPGRFSGRQFSNSRSEMNVSTLELGDSALYLCASSWDFYEQYFGPGTRLTVT.

The J gene is TRBJ2-2, the V gene TRBV13; 9 bases match TRBD1. The V and J ends lost 5 bases and 7 bases, in that order; junction bases with no gene match: 14. CDR3 length: 17 residues. Germline values: CDR1 PRHDT, CDR2 FYEKMQ (reference sequence). The CDR3 DNA sequence: TGTGCCAGCAGCGGATTGTCCCGGGACAGGGTTAACGGGGAGCTGTTTTTT. Translated: CASSGLSRDRVNGELFF.

Written as DNA, the CDR3 is TGCGCCAGCAGCCCAGACGTGGGACAGCTAGACACAGATACGCAGTATTTT. Encoded protein: CASSPDVGQLDTDTQYF. This rearrangement joins TRBV4-3 to TRBJ2-3; 7 nucleotides align to TRBD1. Trimming removed 4 bases from V and 2 bases from J; junction bases left unmatched: 12. Germline V gene sequence: CDR1 LGHNA, CDR2 YSLEER. The CDR3 loop spans 17 amino acids.

This chain uses TRBV11-3 with TRBJ2-1, with 12 bases identical to TRBD2. With V trimmed by 5 bases and J by 4 bases, 3 bases remained unmatched. This CDR3 spans 15 amino acids. Looked up from germline, CDR1 is SGHNT and CDR2 is YENEEA. Here the CDR3 DNA reads TGTGCCAGCAGCCAAGGACTAGCGGGGTACAATGAGCAGTTCTTC. Translation: CASSQGLAGYNEQFF.

This chain uses TRBV9 with TRBJ2-6; tentatively, D is TRBD1 (5 bases). CDR1 and CDR2 (germline): SGDLS, YYNGEE. The CDR3 has 17 residues. The germline V and J ends were trimmed by 2 bases and 1 base, with 13 bases remaining between them. CDR3 in amino acids: CASSVSQGSSGANVLTF. The CDR3 nucleotides read TGTGCCAGCAGCGTCTCTCAGGGAAGTTCTGGGGCCAACGTCCTGACTTTC.

V is TRBV4-1 and J is TRBJ2-1; 7 bases are a match to TRBD1. The germline V gene has CDR1 MGHRA and CDR2 YSYEKL. The CDR3 consists of 18 residues. The ends lost 1 base at V and 2 bases at J; junction bases unmatched: 11. CDR3 nucleotides: TGCGCCAGCAGCCAAGCTGCCCTTACAGGGGTGGCCTACAATGAGCAGTTCTTC. This gives the protein CASSQAALTGVAYNEQFF.

This chain uses TRBV2 with TRBJ2-3; TRBD2 agrees at 9 bases. CDR3 length: 15 residues. Germline V gene lookup returns CDR1 SNHLY and CDR2 FYNNEI. J was trimmed by 2 bases and V by 4 bases; bases with no gene match: 4. The CDR3 nucleotides are TGTGCCAGCAGTGGGCTAGCGGGGCTCACAGATACGCAGTATTTT. Its protein is CASSGLAGLTDTQYF. Together with reference TRBV2 and TRBJ2-3, the CDR3 gives the full variable domain: EPEVTQTPSHQVTQMGQEVILRCVPISNHLYFYWYRQILGQKVEFLVSFYNNEISEKSEIFDDQFSVERPDGSNFTLKIRSTKLEDSAMYFCASSGLAGLTDTQYFGPGTRLTVL.

The chain joins TRBV7-9 to TRBJ1-4; 7 bases align to TRBD1. This CDR3 contains 14 residues. V lost 4 bases to trimming and J lost 4 bases; unmatched junction nucleotides: 3. The germline V gene encodes CDR1 SEHNR and CDR2 FQNEAQ (reference sequence). CDR3 coding DNA: TGTGCCAGCAGCTCCGACAGGGTTAATGAAAAACTGTTTTTT. Translated: CASSSDRVNEKLFF. The entire variable domain, with the rest obtained from reference TRBV7-9 and TRBJ1-4, is as follows: DTGVSQNPRHKITKRGQNVTFRCDPISEHNRLYWYRQTLGQGPEFLTYFQNEAQLEKSRLLSDRFSAERPKGSFSTLEIQRTEQGDSAMYLCASSSDRVNEKLFFGSGTQLSVL.

V usage is TRBV9 and J usage is TRBJ2-5; 8 nucleotides align to TRBD1. The CDR3 covers 15 residues. V gave up 3 bases and J gave up 5 bases; unmatched junction bases: 9. Germline V gene data show CDR1 as SGDLS and CDR2 as YYNGEE. CDR3 protein: CASSGRDRRWETQYF. In nucleotides, the CDR3 is TGTGCCAGCAGCGGCCGGGACAGGCGGTGGGAGACCCAGTACTTC.

The rearrangement links TRBV27 to TRBJ1-5; no clear D gene. This CDR3 is built from 15 residues. Deletions cut 0 bases from V and 1 base from J, with 7 bases between. Germline assignment: CDR1 MNHEY and CDR2 SMNVEV (reference sequence). CDR3 protein: CASSLSRGSNQPQHF. The CDR3 coding sequence is TGTGCCAGCAGTTTATCTCGGGGAAGCAATCAGCCCCAGCATTTT.

J is TRBJ2-1 and V is TRBV6-1; D is possibly TRBD2 (7 bases). This CDR3 is built from 14 residues. Deletions cut 4 bases from V and 6 bases from J, with 13 bases between. Germline CDR1 and CDR2: MNHNS and SASEGT. CDR3 sequence (DNA): TGTGCCAGCAGTGGTTGGGGGGGCAGCAATGAGCAGTTCTTC. It specifies CASSGWGGSNEQFF.

This clone has just one count. The V gene is TRBV28, the J gene TRBJ2-7; TRBD1 matches at 10 bases. From germline, CDR1 is MDHEN and CDR2 SYDVKM. There are 18 residues in the CDR3. Trimming cost V 1 base and J 3 bases; bases outside gene matches: 12. The CDR3 DNA reads TGTGCCAGCAGTTTATACCGGGGACAGGGGAGAGGGTACTACGAGCAGTACTTC. This sequence encodes CASSLYRGQGRGYYEQYF.

The gene calls are TRBV7-8 and TRBJ1-2, with D tentatively TRBD1 (5 bases). The germline V gene has CDR1 SGHVS and CDR2 FQNEAQ. V dropped 1 base and J dropped 4 bases, with 13 bases sitting between them. The CDR3 has 15 residues. As DNA, the CDR3 is TGTGCCAGCAGCTTAGAAGCGCGGGGGGGCTATGGCTACACCTTC. Its translation: CASSLEARGGYGYTF.

V usage is TRBV28 and J usage is TRBJ2-3; D gene unclear. Trimming cost V 5 bases and J 9 bases, with 9 bases left between them. From germline, CDR1 is MDHEN and CDR2 SYDVKM. This CDR3 contains 11 residues. CDR3 nucleotide sequence: TGTGCCAGCAGTGACATCTCCACGCAGTATTTT. It is translated as CASSDISTQYF.

This clone is a singleton in its sample. This chain uses TRBV27 with TRBJ2-7; a possible D gene is TRBD1 (6 bases). Germline-derived CDR1 and CDR2 are MNHEY and SMNVEV (reference sequence). Trimming cost V 1 base and J 2 bases, with 9 bases left between them. CDR3 length: 14 residues. CDR3 sequence (DNA): TGTGCCAGCAGTTTATGGCAGGGGACCTACGAGCAGTACTTC. The encoded protein is CASSLWQGTYEQYF.

This sequence joins TRBV11-2 and TRBJ2-3, with D tentatively TRBD2 (5 bases). Trimming stripped 4 bases from V and 0 bases from J, with 11 bases between. Germline assignment: CDR1 SGHAT and CDR2 FQNNGV. The CDR3 loop spans 15 amino acids. CDR3 coding DNA: TGTGCCAGCAGCTCTGAGCGGCGGAGCACAGATACGCAGTATTTT. Protein sequence: CASSSERRSTDTQYF.

The chain employs TRBV29-1 and TRBJ2-5; 7 bases agree with TRBD2. The V gene's germline CDR1 is SQVTM and CDR2 ANQGSEA. There are 14 residues in the CDR3. With V trimmed by 2 bases and J by 2 bases, 5 bases remained unmatched. CDR3 DNA sequence: TGCAGCGTTGAAACCGGGACTATACAAGAGACCCAGTACTTC. Protein sequence: CSVETGTIQETQYF.

This clone was observed a single time. The rearrangement joins TRBV4-1 to TRBJ2-1, with 7 bases lining up with TRBD1. The CDR3 is 15 amino acids. V was pared by 6 bases and J by 9 bases, with 14 bases of the junction left unmatched. Germline CDR1 MGHRA, CDR2 YSYEKL. The CDR3 reads CASSLAATGKLEQFF. The CDR3 coding sequence is TGCGCCAGCAGTCTGGCCGCGACAGGGAAACTTGAGCAGTTCTTC.